The clone carrying this TCR beta chain was observed a handful of times. These data belong to a study of molecular identifiers for immune sequencing clone quantification. Across the whole study: The replicate experiment used RNA from around 20,000 or 99,000 naive CD8 cells. This RNA was split into five aliquots, and four of them were sequenced.

CD8+CD4-CCR7+CD45RA+ cells were sorted as naive CD8 T cells. The germline CDR1 and CDR2 sequences are LNHDA and SQIVND (reference sequence). CDR3 length equals 13 residues. Trimming removed 2 bases at V and 4 bases at J, with 7 bases between. Bulk TCR library preparation followed previously described methods with listed TCR primers. TCRdb reprocessed the PCR reads with MiXCR, giving one entry per CDR3 protein. This table has approximately 550,000 distinct CDR3 sequences, less than 30% appearing once. V is TRBV19 and J is TRBJ2-3, with D unclear. Sequencing was done on a sample of naive CD8+ T cells from blood, with Jurkat cell RNA spiked in. Described subset: FACS-sorted CD8+CD4-CCR7+CD45RA+ naive T cells. The receptor comes from a human donor in good health. Some libraries in this study had Jurkat cell RNA spiked in. DNA of the CDR3: TGTGCCAGTAGTATATATTATCCAGATACGCAGTATTTT. Its translation is CASSIYYPDTQYF.